This is a list of T cell receptor beta chains from one sample in a study of identical twins. TCRdb passed the 5' RACE reads through MiXCR, listing each CDR3 protein once. The sample lists hundreds of thousands of distinct CDR3 sequences; approximately 7.3% were seen once. This same sample was also taken into another study, of yellow fever vaccine responses in identical twins.

The sample was CD8+ T cells sorted from blood. All receptors come from a woman younger than 35 in good health. The CDR3 runs from the conserved cysteine through the conserved F or W. The size of a clone is reported for some rows only, either as once, few or many, or as a class for expanded clones.

TRBV20-1,NA,CSARGMGLAGVSETQYF
TRBV7-6,few,CASSLTGTGVTHNEQFF
TRBV27,NA,CASSLRSTLSYEQYF
TRBV20-1,NA,CSARDPDRSSGNTIYF
TRBV14,few,CASSQTGGGEQFF
TRBV3-1,NA,CASSQQRSYGYTF
TRBV29-1,many,CSVVGANTGELFF
TRBV27,NA,CASSPRDHLPGEQFF
TRBV27,NA,CASSFVRYTEAFF
TRBV9,NA,CASSVDQRFYNEQFF
TRBV7-6,NA,CASSSGLAATGELFF
TRBV12-3/TRBV12-4,many,CASSLGGTAYNEQFF
TRBV9,many,CASSVGQGAYEQYF
TRBV11-2,many,CASSLGLAVNNEQFF
TRBV28,NA,CASARLGRTEAFF
TRBV29-1,few,CSALYIGNTEAFF
TRBV20-1,few,CSARDPEGTYYEQYF
TRBV20-1,NA,CSARGLTGANTEAFF
TRBV21-1,few,CASSSPTPAGAAGQPQHF
TRBV9,NA,CASSVDLAGYNEQFF
TRBV11-3,NA,CASSPAGGPPYEQYF
TRBV28,NA,CASSFWTNEQFF
TRBV4-2,many,CASSQGDRALHQPQHF
TRBV5-1,many,CASSPWGTGELFF
TRBV16,few,CASSLNSGTQYF
TRBV12-3/TRBV12-4,many,CASSAETGSTSTDTQYF
TRBV11-2,few,CASSLVWPGTDTQYF
TRBV2,NA,CASVERSDYEQYF
TRBV29-1,NA,CSVGFAIYEQYF
TRBV20-1,few,CSANPGTGTEKLFF
TRBV28,many,CASRPLTGANTEAFF
TRBV27,few,CASSLNSGGIHEQYF
TRBV14,NA,CASSQEGQGVLEETQYF
TRBV9,NA,CASSVDPSAYNEQFF
TRBV5-1,many,CASSLRTSGTDEQYF
TRBV11-3,many,CASSTRSGASYNEQFF
TRBV12-3/TRBV12-4,many,CASSLTTYEQYF
TRBV12-3/TRBV12-4,many,CASSGDRVTEAFF
TRBV6-1,few,CASWGNTGELFF
TRBV6-5,few,CASSYRAGGPRETQYF
TRBV28,many,CASSPLAGGFYEQYF